A single T cell receptor beta chain is shown here with its context. Its cognate antigen is unknown. This may arise from a read error, as a much more abundant clone is one base away. These data come from a study of post-analysis software for immune sequencing data. Study results and caveats: Compared with controls, patients had more of about 5 TRBV segments, including TRBV5-6, TRBV5-1 and TRBV20-1. By F measure, strong co-clustering occurred among samples prepared in the same batch.

In germline, CDR1 is SGHRS, CDR2 YFSETQ. This CDR3 spans 15 amino acids. Sequencing libraries made from TCR beta cDNA carried unique molecular identifiers. TCRdb re-derived calls from the PCR reads in MiXCR, one entry per CDR3 protein. The sample lists around 250,000 distinct CDR3 sequences; just over 35% were seen once. Material: blood. This chain connects TRBV5-1 to TRBJ1-1, with D maybe TRBD1 (6 bases). This TCR derives from a girl between 5 and 17 years old with multiple sclerosis. CDR3 region: CASSWTTGAGTGAFF. CDR3 DNA sequence: TGCGCCAGCAGCTGGACTACGGGGGCAGGGACTGGAGCTTTCTTT.